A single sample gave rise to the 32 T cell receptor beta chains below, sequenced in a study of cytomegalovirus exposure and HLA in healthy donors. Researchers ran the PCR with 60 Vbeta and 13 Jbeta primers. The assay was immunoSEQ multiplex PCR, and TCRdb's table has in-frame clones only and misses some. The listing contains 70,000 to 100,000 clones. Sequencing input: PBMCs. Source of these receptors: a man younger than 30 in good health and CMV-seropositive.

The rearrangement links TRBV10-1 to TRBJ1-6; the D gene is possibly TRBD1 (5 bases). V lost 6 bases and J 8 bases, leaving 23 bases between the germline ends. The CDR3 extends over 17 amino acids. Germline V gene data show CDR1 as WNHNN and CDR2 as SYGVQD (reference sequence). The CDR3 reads CASRPAGRIKFDSPLHF. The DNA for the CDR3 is TGCGCCAGCAGACCGGCAGGGAGGATTAAGTTTGATTCACCCCTCCACTTT.

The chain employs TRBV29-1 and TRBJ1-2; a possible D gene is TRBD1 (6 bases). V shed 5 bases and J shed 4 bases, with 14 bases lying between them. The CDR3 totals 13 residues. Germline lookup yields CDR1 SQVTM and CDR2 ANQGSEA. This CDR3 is CSVSLMGAYGYTF. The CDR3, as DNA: TGCAGCGTTTCGTTGATGGGGGCCTATGGCTACACCTTC.

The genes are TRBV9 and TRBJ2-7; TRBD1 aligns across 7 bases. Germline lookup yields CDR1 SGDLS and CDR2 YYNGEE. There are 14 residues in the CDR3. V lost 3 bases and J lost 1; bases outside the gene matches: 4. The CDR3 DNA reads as TGTGCCAGCAGCGCGCAGGGACAGTCCTACGAGCAGTACTTC. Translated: CASSAQGQSYEQYF.

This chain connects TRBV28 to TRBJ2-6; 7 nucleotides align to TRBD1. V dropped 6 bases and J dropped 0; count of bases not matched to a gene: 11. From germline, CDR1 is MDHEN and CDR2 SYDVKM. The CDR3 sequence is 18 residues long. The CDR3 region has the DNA TGTGCCAGCAGCAACGTCCCGGGACAGCCCTCTGGGGCCAACGTCCTGACTTTC. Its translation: CASSNVPGQPSGANVLTF.

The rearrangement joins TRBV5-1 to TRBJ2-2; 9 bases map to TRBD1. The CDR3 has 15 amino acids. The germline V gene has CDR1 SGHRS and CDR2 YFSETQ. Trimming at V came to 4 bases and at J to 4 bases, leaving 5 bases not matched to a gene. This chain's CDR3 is CASSPRQGGTGELFF. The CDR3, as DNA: TGCGCCAGCAGCCCCCGACAGGGGGGCACCGGGGAGCTGTTTTTT.

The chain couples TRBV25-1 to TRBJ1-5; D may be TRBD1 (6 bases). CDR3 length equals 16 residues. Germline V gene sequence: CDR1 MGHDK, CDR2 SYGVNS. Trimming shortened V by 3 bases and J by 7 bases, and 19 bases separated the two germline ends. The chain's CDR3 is CASSDHHRDGQQPQHF. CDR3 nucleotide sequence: TGTGCCAGCAGTGATCATCACAGGGACGGACAGCAGCCCCAGCATTTT.

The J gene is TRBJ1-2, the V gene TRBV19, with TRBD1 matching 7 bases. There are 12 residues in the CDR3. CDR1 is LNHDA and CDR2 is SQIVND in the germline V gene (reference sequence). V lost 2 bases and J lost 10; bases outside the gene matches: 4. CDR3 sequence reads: CASSIRDSLYTF. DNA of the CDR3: TGTGCCAGTAGTATAAGGGACAGCCTCTACACCTTC.

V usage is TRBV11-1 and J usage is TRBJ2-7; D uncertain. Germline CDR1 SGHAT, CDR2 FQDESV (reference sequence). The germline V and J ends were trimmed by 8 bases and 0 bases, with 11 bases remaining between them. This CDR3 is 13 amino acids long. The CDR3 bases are TGTGCCAGCTCCCGGAGTTTCTCCTACGAGCAGTACTTC. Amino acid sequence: CASSRSFSYEQYF.

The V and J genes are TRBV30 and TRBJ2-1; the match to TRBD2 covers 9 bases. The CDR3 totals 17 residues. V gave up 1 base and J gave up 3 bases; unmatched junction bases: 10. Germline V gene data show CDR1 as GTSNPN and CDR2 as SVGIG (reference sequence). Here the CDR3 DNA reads TGTGCCTGGAGTGGTGGGCCCGGGACTAGCATCTACAATGAGCAGTTCTTC. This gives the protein CAWSGGPGTSIYNEQFF.

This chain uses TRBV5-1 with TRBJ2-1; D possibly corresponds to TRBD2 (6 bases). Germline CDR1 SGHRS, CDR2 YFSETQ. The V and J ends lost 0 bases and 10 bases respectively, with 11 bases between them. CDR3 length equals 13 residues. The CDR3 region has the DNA TGCGCCAGCAGCTTGGCCGGGGGTCTGGAGCAGTTCTTC. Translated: CASSLAGGLEQFF.

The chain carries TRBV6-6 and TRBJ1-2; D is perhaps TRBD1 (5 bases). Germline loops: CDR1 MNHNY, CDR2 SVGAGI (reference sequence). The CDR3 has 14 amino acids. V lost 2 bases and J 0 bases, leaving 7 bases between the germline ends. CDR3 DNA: TGTGCCAGCAGTTACGGGGCCACTAACTATGGCTACACCTTC. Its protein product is CASSYGATNYGYTF.

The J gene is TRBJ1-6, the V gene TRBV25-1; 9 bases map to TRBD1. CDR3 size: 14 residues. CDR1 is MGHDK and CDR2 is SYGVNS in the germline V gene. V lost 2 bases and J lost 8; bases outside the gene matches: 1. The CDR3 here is CASSERTGDSPLHF. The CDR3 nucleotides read TGTGCCAGCAGTGAAAGGACAGGGGATTCACCCCTCCACTTT. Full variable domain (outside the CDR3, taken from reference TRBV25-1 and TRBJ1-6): EADIYQTPRYLVIGTGKKITLECSQTMGHDKMYWYQQDPGMELHLIHYSYGVNSTEKGDLSSESTVSRIRTEHFPLTLESARPSHTSQYLCASSERTGDSPLHFGNGTRLTVT.

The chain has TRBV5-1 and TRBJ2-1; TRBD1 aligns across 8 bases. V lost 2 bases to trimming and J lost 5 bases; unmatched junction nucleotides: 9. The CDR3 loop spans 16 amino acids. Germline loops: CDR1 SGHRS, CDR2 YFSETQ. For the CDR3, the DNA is TGCGCCAGCAGCTTCAGGCAGGGGGCCCTGGACAATGAGCAGTTCTTC. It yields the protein CASSFRQGALDNEQFF.

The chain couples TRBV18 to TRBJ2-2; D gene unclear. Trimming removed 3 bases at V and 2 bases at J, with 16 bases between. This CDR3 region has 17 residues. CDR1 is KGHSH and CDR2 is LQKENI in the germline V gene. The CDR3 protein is CASSPGQINPNTGELFF. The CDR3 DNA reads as TGTGCCAGCTCACCGGGCCAGATAAATCCAAACACCGGGGAGCTGTTTTTT.

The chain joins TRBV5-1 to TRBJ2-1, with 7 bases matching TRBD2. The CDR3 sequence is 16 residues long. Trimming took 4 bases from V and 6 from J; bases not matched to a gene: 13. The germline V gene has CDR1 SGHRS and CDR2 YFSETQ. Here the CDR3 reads CASSVTGTNPLNEQFF. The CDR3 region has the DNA TGCGCCAGCAGCGTCACCGGGACTAACCCCCTCAATGAGCAGTTCTTC.

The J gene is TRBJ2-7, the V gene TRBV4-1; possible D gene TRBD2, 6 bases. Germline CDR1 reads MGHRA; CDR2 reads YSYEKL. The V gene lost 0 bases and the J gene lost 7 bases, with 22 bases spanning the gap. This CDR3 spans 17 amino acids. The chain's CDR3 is CASSQDPPELAIVEQYF. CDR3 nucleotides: TGCGCCAGCAGCCAAGACCCCCCGGAACTAGCCATAGTGGAGCAGTACTTC.

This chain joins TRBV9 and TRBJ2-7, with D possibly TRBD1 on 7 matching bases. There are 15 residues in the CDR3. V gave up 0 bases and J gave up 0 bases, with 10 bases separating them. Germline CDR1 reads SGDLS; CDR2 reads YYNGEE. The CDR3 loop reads CASSVGGDSSYEQYF. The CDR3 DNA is TGTGCCAGCAGCGTAGGGGGGGACAGCTCCTACGAGCAGTACTTC.

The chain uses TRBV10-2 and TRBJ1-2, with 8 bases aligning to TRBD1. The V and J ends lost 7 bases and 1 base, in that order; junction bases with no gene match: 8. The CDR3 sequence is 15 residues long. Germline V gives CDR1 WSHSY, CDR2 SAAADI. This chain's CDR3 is CASKAGTGFNYGYTF. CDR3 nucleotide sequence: TGCGCCAGCAAGGCCGGGACAGGCTTTAACTATGGCTACACCTTC.

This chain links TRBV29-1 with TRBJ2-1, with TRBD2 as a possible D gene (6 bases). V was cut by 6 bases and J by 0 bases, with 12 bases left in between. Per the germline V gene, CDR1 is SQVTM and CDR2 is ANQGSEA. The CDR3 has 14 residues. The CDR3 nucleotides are TGCAGCGTCCATTCAGCGGGCTCCTACAATGAGCAGTTCTTC. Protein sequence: CSVHSAGSYNEQFF.

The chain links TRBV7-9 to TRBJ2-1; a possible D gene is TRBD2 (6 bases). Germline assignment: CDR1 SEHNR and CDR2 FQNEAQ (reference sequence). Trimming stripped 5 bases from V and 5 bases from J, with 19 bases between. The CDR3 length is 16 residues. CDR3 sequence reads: CASSPRDSERNNEQFF. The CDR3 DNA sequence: TGTGCCAGCAGCCCCCGGGACTCCGAGCGGAACAATGAGCAGTTCTTC.

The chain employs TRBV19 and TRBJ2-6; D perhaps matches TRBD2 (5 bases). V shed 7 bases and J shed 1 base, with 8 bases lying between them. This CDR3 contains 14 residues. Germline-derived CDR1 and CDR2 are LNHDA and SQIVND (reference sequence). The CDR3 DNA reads TGTGCCAGTAAACCGGGGTCTGGGGCCAACGTCCTGACTTTC. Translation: CASKPGSGANVLTF. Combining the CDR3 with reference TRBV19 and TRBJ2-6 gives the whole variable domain DGGITQSPKYLFRKEGQNVTLSCEQNLNHDAMYWYRQDPGQGLRLIYYSQIVNDFQKGDIAEGYSVSREKKESFPLTVTSAQKNPTAFYLCASKPGSGANVLTFGAGSRLTVL.

The CDR3 is CASTLFVGGYNEQFF. The CDR3 nucleotides are TGTGCCAGCACCCTATTCGTCGGCGGCTACAATGAGCAGTTCTTC. The chain links TRBV7-9 to TRBJ2-1, with D unclear. Germline V lookup: CDR1 SEHNR, CDR2 FQNEAQ (reference sequence). V was pared by 7 bases and J by 3 bases, with 16 bases between. The CDR3 loop spans 15 amino acids.

Here the CDR3 reads CASSLQGYRNQPQHF. The CDR3 DNA reads TGTGCCAGCAGCTTGCAAGGTTACAGGAACCAGCCCCAGCATTTT. The V gene is TRBV5-8, the J gene TRBJ1-5; tentatively, D is TRBD1 (5 bases). CDR3 length: 15 residues. Germline V gives CDR1 SGHTS, CDR2 YDEGEE. V dropped 1 base and J dropped 7 bases, with 15 bases sitting between them.

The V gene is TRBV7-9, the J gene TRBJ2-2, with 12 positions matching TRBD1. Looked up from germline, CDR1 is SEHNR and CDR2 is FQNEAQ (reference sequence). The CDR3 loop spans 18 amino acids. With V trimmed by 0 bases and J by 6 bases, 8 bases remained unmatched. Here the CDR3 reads CASSLAGTGGSLAGELFF. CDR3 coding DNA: TGTGCCAGCAGCTTAGCCGGGACAGGGGGCAGTCTGGCCGGGGAGCTGTTTTTT. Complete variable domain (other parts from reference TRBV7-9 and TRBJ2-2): DTGVSQNPRHKITKRGQNVTFRCDPISEHNRLYWYRQTLGQGPEFLTYFQNEAQLEKSRLLSDRFSAERPKGSFSTLEIQRTEQGDSAMYLCASSLAGTGGSLAGELFFGEGSRLTVL.

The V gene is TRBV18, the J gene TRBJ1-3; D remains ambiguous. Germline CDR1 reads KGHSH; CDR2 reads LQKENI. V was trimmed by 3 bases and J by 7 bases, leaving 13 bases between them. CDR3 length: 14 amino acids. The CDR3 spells CASSPYEEGNTIYF. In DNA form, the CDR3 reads TGTGCCAGCTCACCTTATGAGGAGGGTAACACCATATATTTT.

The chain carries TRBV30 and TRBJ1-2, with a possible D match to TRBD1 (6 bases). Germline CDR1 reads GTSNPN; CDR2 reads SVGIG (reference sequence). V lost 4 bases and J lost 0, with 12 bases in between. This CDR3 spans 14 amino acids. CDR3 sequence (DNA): TGTGCCTGGACCAGGGGCCCTACTAACTATGGCTACACCTTC. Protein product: CAWTRGPTNYGYTF. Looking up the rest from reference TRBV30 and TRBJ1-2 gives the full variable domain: SQTIHQWPATLVQPVGSPLSLECTVEGTSNPNLYWYRQAAGRGLQLLFYSVGIGQISSEVPQNLSASRPQDRQFILSSKKLLLSDSGFYLCAWTRGPTNYGYTFGSGTRLTVV.

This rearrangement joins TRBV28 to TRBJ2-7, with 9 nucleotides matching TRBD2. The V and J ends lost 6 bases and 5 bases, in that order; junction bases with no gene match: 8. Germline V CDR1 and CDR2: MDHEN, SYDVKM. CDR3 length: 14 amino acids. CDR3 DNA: TGTGCCAGCAGCCGTAGCGGGAGCTTCGACGAGCAGTACTTC. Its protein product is CASSRSGSFDEQYF.

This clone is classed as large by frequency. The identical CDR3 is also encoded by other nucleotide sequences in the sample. CDR3 loop: CASRGGLAVTYEQYF. The CDR3 DNA follows: TGTGCCAGCAGGGGGGGACTAGCGGTTACCTACGAGCAGTACTTC. The chain is built from TRBV28 and TRBJ2-7; TRBD2 matches 11 bases. This CDR3 contains 15 residues. Germline loops: CDR1 MDHEN, CDR2 SYDVKM. J was trimmed by 2 bases and V by 6 bases; bases with no gene match: 6.

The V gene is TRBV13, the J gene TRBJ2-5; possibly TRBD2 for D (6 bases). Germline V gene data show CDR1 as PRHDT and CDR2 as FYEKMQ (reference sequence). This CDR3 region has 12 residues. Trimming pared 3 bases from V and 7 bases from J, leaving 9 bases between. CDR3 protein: CASSLGRGTQYF. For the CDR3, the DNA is TGTGCCAGCAGCTTGGGGCGGGGGACCCAGTACTTC.

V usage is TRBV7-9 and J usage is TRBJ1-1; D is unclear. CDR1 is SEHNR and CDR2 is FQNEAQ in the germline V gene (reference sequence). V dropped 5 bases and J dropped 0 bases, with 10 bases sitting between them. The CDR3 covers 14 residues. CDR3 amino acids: CASSHSLLNTEAFF. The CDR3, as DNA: TGTGCCAGCAGCCACTCACTACTGAACACTGAAGCTTTCTTT.

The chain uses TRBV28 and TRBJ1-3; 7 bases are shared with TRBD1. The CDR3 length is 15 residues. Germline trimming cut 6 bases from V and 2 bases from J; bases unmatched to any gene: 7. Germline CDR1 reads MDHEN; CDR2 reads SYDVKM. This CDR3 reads CASRTYQGAGNTIYF. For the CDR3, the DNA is TGTGCCAGCAGGACCTACCAGGGGGCTGGAAACACCATATATTTT.

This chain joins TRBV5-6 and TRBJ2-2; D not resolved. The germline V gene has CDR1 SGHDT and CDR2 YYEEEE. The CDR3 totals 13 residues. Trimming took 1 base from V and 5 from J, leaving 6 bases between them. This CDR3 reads CASSLFRTGELFF. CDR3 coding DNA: TGTGCCAGCAGCTTGTTCAGGACCGGGGAGCTGTTTTTT.